A single sample gave rise to the 22 T cell receptor beta chains below, sequenced in a study of OX40 agonist ivuxolimab in advanced cancers. Produced via immunoSEQ multiplex PCR; TCRdb's table is partial and in-frame only. Of 55,000 to 65,000 clones listed, roughly 90% were seen once; the top ten hold around 0.6%. The sequenced sample was CD4+ or CD8+ T cells sorted from blood, obtained in a trial of the OX40 agonist ivuxolimab. Every receptor here comes from an adult with an advanced solid tumor such as melanoma, head and neck, liver or kidney cancer.

This chain uses TRBV10-2 with TRBJ1-2; D is uncertain. Looked up from germline, CDR1 is WSHSY and CDR2 is SAAADI. With 0 bases removed from V and 7 bases from J, the gap between germline ends came to 9 bases. The CDR3 loop spans 13 amino acids. Here the CDR3 DNA reads TGCGCCAGCAGTGAGTCGAAGAAGTCTGGCTACACCTTC. Translation: CASSESKKSGYTF.

This chain connects TRBV7-2 to TRBJ2-4, with 11 nucleotides matching TRBD2. CDR1 and CDR2 (germline): SGHTA, FQGNSA. The V segment lost 5 bases and the J segment 5 bases; nucleotides outside the gene matches: 8. The CDR3 runs to 16 residues. This CDR3 reads CASSPILAGGQNIQYF. The DNA for the CDR3 is TGTGCCAGCAGCCCCATCTTAGCGGGGGGGCAAAACATTCAGTACTTC.

The chain combines TRBV14 with TRBJ2-5; D is tentatively TRBD1 or TRBD2 (6 bases each). The germline V gene encodes CDR1 SGHDN and CDR2 FVKESK. Trimming stripped 5 bases from V and 5 bases from J, with 15 bases between. This CDR3 has 14 residues. CDR3: CASSNRGAYETQYF. CDR3 DNA sequence: TGTGCCAGCAGCAATAGGGGGGCCTATGAGACCCAGTACTTC.

This sequence joins TRBV7-9 and TRBJ1-1; TRBD1 matches at 7 bases. This CDR3 spans 14 amino acids. The V gene's germline CDR1 is SEHNR and CDR2 FQNEAQ (reference sequence). The V gene end was trimmed by 3 bases and the J gene end by 5 bases; junction bases not matched to a gene: 6. The CDR3 DNA reads as TGTGCCAGCAGCTTGAGGGGGCAGGGGACTGAAGCTTTCTTT. Its protein product is CASSLRGQGTEAFF. Together with reference TRBV7-9 and TRBJ1-1, the CDR3 gives the full variable domain: DTGVSQNPRHKITKRGQNVTFRCDPISEHNRLYWYRQTLGQGPEFLTYFQNEAQLEKSRLLSDRFSAERPKGSFSTLEIQRTEQGDSAMYLCASSLRGQGTEAFFGQGTRLTVV.

The genes are TRBV9 and TRBJ1-3; D may be TRBD1 (6 bases). Germline CDR1 is SGDLS and CDR2 is YYNGEE. Trimming took 4 bases from V and 0 from J, leaving 17 bases between them. CDR3 size: 17 residues. Here the CDR3 DNA reads TGTGCCAGCAGCTATGGAGGGGGACAAAGCTCTGGAAACACCATATATTTT. As protein: CASSYGGGQSSGNTIYF.

By share, this clone ranks as medium-sized. The chain employs TRBV6-1 and TRBJ2-7, with 9 bases aligning to TRBD2. V lost 6 bases to trimming and J lost 4 bases; unmatched junction nucleotides: 7. This CDR3 region has 14 residues. Germline loops: CDR1 MNHNS, CDR2 SASEGT. Written as DNA, the CDR3 is TGTGCCAGCAGCACCGGGACTAGCAGTTACGAGCAGTACTTC. This translates into CASSTGTSSYEQYF.

The chain joins TRBV5-1 to TRBJ1-4; 7 positions agree with TRBD1. Germline CDR1 reads SGHRS; CDR2 reads YFSETQ. J gave up 7 bases and V 0 bases, and 6 bases lay outside the gene matches. This CDR3 has 15 amino acids. In DNA form, the CDR3 reads TGCGCCAGCAGCTTGGCCGGACAGGTTGGTGAAAAACTGTTTTTT. Translated: CASSLAGQVGEKLFF.

This chain uses TRBV6-1 with TRBJ2-3, with 7 positions matching TRBD1. J lost 2 bases, V lost 11 bases, and 4 bases had no gene match. Germline V gene data show CDR1 as MNHNS and CDR2 as SASEGT. The CDR3 contains 12 residues. Written as DNA, the CDR3 is TGTGCCGGAACAGGGGACACAGATACGCAGTATTTT. Amino acids: CAGTGDTDTQYF.

This clone appeared once. The V and J genes are TRBV5-5 and TRBJ2-7; D may be TRBD2 (6 bases). Germline V CDR1 and CDR2: SGHKS, YYEKEE (reference sequence). The germline V and J ends were trimmed by 0 bases and 2 bases, with 12 bases remaining between them. The CDR3 contains 15 residues. The CDR3 bases are TGTGCCAGCAGCTTGGGGGTGGACTACACCTACGAGCAGTACTTC. This encodes CASSLGVDYTYEQYF.

The genes are TRBV27 and TRBJ2-7; D not certain. Trimming cost V 1 base and J 7 bases, with 17 bases left between them. The CDR3 runs to 15 residues. Germline-derived CDR1 and CDR2 are MNHEY and SMNVEV (reference sequence). CDR3 sequence reads: CASSLWGREGWEQYF. In nucleotides, the CDR3 is TGTGCCAGCAGTTTATGGGGTAGAGAAGGGTGGGAGCAGTACTTC.

V is TRBV4-1 and J is TRBJ2-2; 10 bases are a match to TRBD1. This CDR3 comprises 14 residues. Germline CDR1 and CDR2: MGHRA and YSYEKL. V trimming: 4 bases; J trimming: 4 bases; junction bases outside the gene matches: 0. The CDR3 nucleotides read TGCGCCAGCAGCCGACAGGGGGCCACCGGGGAGCTGTTTTTT. Residues: CASSRQGATGELFF.

This sequence joins TRBV5-8 and TRBJ1-1, with 7 bases identical to TRBD1. Trimming at V came to 4 bases and at J to 4 bases, leaving 4 bases not matched to a gene. The CDR3 is 13 amino acids. Germline values: CDR1 SGHTS, CDR2 YDEGEE. The CDR3 loop is CASSRQGGTEAFF. The CDR3 nucleotides are TGTGCCAGCAGCCGCCAGGGGGGCACTGAAGCTTTCTTT.

The rearrangement links TRBV7-2 to TRBJ1-1; the match to TRBD1 covers 9 bases. The CDR3 is made up of 16 amino acids. Losses at the gene ends were 5 bases for V and 1 base for J; bases not matched to a gene: 8. CDR1 is SGHTA, CDR2 FQGNSA, per germline. CDR3: CASSPRTGAANTEAFF. For the CDR3, the DNA is TGTGCCAGCAGCCCAAGGACAGGGGCGGCGAACACTGAAGCTTTCTTT.

The gene calls are TRBV19 and TRBJ1-5; TRBD1 agrees at 9 bases. The germline V gene encodes CDR1 LNHDA and CDR2 SQIVND (reference sequence). CDR3 length: 18 amino acids. V lost 6 bases and J lost 1; bases outside the gene matches: 13. CDR3 residues: CASSRMYGTGRSNQPQHF. Here the CDR3 DNA reads TGTGCCAGTAGCAGGATGTATGGGACAGGGAGAAGCAATCAGCCCCAGCATTTT.

This clone was recorded a few times. This CDR3 reads CSVVNSMNTEAFF. CDR3 DNA: TGCAGCGTTGTTAACAGCATGAACACTGAAGCTTTCTTT. The chain employs TRBV29-1 and TRBJ1-1; no reliable D call. Trimming removed 4 bases at V and 0 bases at J, with 9 bases between. CDR1 SQVTM and CDR2 ANQGSEA come from the germline V gene. The length of the CDR3 is 13 residues.

J is TRBJ2-1 and V is TRBV5-1, with D maybe TRBD2 (6 bases). Germline V gene data show CDR1 as SGHRS and CDR2 as YFSETQ. The CDR3 covers 14 residues. Trimming took off 6 bases at V and 9 bases at J, with 19 bases between the two ends. The CDR3 is CASTVYGTFSEQFF. CDR3 bases: TGCGCCAGCACCGTTTACGGGACTTTTAGTGAGCAGTTCTTC.

The chain couples TRBV11-2 to TRBJ2-5; weak D call: TRBD1 (6 bases). CDR3 size: 13 residues. CDR1 and CDR2 from the germline V gene are SGHAT and FQNNGV. With 5 bases removed from V and 4 bases from J, the gap between germline ends came to 11 bases. CDR3 DNA: TGTGCCAGCAGCCCCCAGGGGCCAGAGACCCAGTACTTC. This sequence encodes CASSPQGPETQYF.

This clone was seen a single time. Other DNA sequences in this specimen translate into the identical CDR3. The rearrangement joins TRBV20-1 to TRBJ1-2; no clear D. V dropped 2 bases and J dropped 8 bases, with 6 bases sitting between them. In germline, CDR1 is DFQATT, CDR2 SNEGSKA (reference sequence). The CDR3 totals 10 residues. The DNA for the CDR3 is TGCAGTGCTAGATTGGCCGGCTACACCTTC. Protein: CSARLAGYTF.

The chain is built from TRBV9 and TRBJ2-5, with TRBD2 matching 8 bases. This CDR3 is 15 amino acids long. Trimming took 0 bases from V and 3 from J; bases not matched to a gene: 4. CDR1 and CDR2 from the germline V gene are SGDLS and YYNGEE. The CDR3 nucleotides read TGTGCCAGCAGCGTAGACTTGCGGGGGGAAGAGACCCAGTACTTC. Its protein is CASSVDLRGEETQYF.

The CDR3 sequence is CAWTLGPYEQYF. The CDR3 nucleotides are TGTGCCTGGACTCTGGGCCCCTACGAGCAGTACTTC. The V gene is TRBV30, the J gene TRBJ2-7, with D unresolved. Trimming took 4 bases from V and 2 from J, leaving 9 bases between them. The CDR3 totals 12 residues. Germline V CDR1 and CDR2: GTSNPN, SVGIG (reference sequence).

J is TRBJ2-2 and V is TRBV29-1; a weak D match, TRBD1 (6 bases). This CDR3 region has 14 residues. Germline-derived CDR1 and CDR2 are SQVTM and ANQGSEA. V was shortened by 4 bases and J by 7 bases, with 16 bases between the two germline ends. CDR3 nucleotides: TGCAGCGTTGCCTCCAGGGGATCGGGCGGGGAGCTGTTTTTT. Residues: CSVASRGSGGELFF.

The chain is built from TRBV6-6 and TRBJ1-5; D may be TRBD1 (5 bases). Germline V gene data show CDR1 as MNHNY and CDR2 as SVGAGI (reference sequence). Deletions cut 8 bases from V and 3 bases from J, with 11 bases between. CDR3 length: 13 amino acids. CDR3 sequence reads: CASQGRDNQPQHF. CDR3 DNA: TGTGCCAGCCAGGGAAGGGACAATCAGCCCCAGCATTTT.